The 17 T cell receptor beta chains below all came from one sample that was sequenced in a study of cytomegalovirus exposure and HLA in healthy donors. The PCR had 60 Vbeta and 13 Jbeta primers. The table came from immunoSEQ multiplex PCR; TCRdb's copy has only in-frame clones and leaves some out. Its listing shows 130,000 to 150,000 clones. Input material: PBMCs. The source is a man aged 40-50 years in good health and CMV-seronegative.

The rearrangement uses TRBV2 and TRBJ2-3; 11 bases match TRBD2. The CDR3 has 16 amino acids. The V and J ends lost 5 bases and 2 bases, in that order; junction bases with no gene match: 6. CDR1 is SNHLY and CDR2 is FYNNEI in the germline V gene. The CDR3 DNA follows: TGTGCCAGCAGTTCTAGCGGGGGGTTTTCCACAGATACGCAGTATTTT. Residues: CASSSSGGFSTDTQYF.

The chain couples TRBV7-8 to TRBJ1-2; D possibly corresponds to TRBD1 (5 bases). CDR1 and CDR2 from the germline V gene are SGHVS and FQNEAQ. There are 15 residues in the CDR3. V lost 5 bases and J lost 0, with 13 bases in between. CDR3 residues: CASSPRDRANYGYTF. The CDR3 DNA reads as TGTGCCAGCAGCCCCCGTGACAGAGCTAACTATGGCTACACCTTC.

The chain combines TRBV19 with TRBJ2-7; maybe TRBD1 (5 bases). In germline, CDR1 is LNHDA, CDR2 SQIVND (reference sequence). The CDR3 runs 11 residues. CDR3 sequence: CSGFTSYEQYF. The CDR3 DNA sequence: TGTTCAGGGTTCACATCCTACGAGCAGTACTTC.

The chain links TRBV4-2 to TRBJ1-1; D is perhaps TRBD1 (5 bases). There are 17 residues in the CDR3. Per germline, CDR1 LGHNA and CDR2 YNFKEQ. V gave up 3 bases and J gave up 1 base, with 18 bases separating them. The CDR3 DNA is TGTGCCAGCAGCCATCCTACCTGGGGACTCACGAACACTGAAGCTTTCTTT. Protein sequence: CASSHPTWGLTNTEAFF.

V and J are TRBV4-3 and TRBJ1-1; no firm D call. Germline V gene data show CDR1 as LGHNA and CDR2 as YSLEER. V was shortened by 0 bases and J by 0 bases, with 8 bases between the two germline ends. CDR3 length: 15 residues. The CDR3 sequence: CASSQDEQMNTEAFF. CDR3 DNA: TGCGCCAGCAGCCAAGACGAACAGATGAACACTGAAGCTTTCTTT.

The V and J genes are TRBV10-3 and TRBJ2-1, with 7 nucleotides matching TRBD2. Per germline, CDR1 ENHRY and CDR2 SYGVKD. Losses at the gene ends were 7 bases for V and 7 bases for J; bases not matched to a gene: 4. The CDR3 is made up of 12 amino acids. Written as DNA, the CDR3 is TGTGCCATCAACGGGGGGAGAAATGAGCAGTTCTTC. It encodes CAINGGRNEQFF.

The chain combines TRBV5-4 with TRBJ1-1; 8 bases match TRBD1. V was clipped by 4 bases and J by 0 bases; unmatched bases: 2. The CDR3 consists of 14 residues. From germline, CDR1 is SGHNT and CDR2 YYREEE (reference sequence). The DNA for the CDR3 is TGTGCCAGCAGCGGACAGGGTATGAACACTGAAGCTTTCTTT. It translates to CASSGQGMNTEAFF.

The chain joins TRBV5-6 to TRBJ2-5; perhaps TRBD2 as D (5 bases). The V end was cut by 4 bases, the J end by 7 bases, with 11 bases between. The CDR3 length is 12 residues. In germline, CDR1 is SGHDT, CDR2 YYEEEE. CDR3 protein: CASSETGGTQYF. In nucleotides, the CDR3 is TGTGCCAGCAGCGAGACTGGAGGGACCCAGTACTTC.

The gene calls are TRBV21-1 and TRBJ2-7; the DNA was not used to check the table's D call, TRBD2. TRBV21-1 is assigned pseudogene status. CDR3 length: 14 residues. This chain's CDR3 is CASSPRGGEGEQYF. The CDR3 DNA reads TGTGCCAGCAGCCCCCGGGGTGGGGAGGGCGAGCAGTACTTC.

The chain uses TRBV2 and TRBJ1-1; D is unclear. V was trimmed by 7 bases and J by 5 bases, leaving 14 bases between them. Germline values: CDR1 SNHLY, CDR2 FYNNEI. This CDR3 is built from 13 residues. In nucleotides, the CDR3 is TGTGCCAGCAAGGGCGTGGGGAGAACTGAAGCTTTCTTT. The encoded protein is CASKGVGRTEAFF.

The chain recombines TRBV4-1 with TRBJ1-4; 10 bases align to TRBD1. V lost 0 bases and J lost 8; bases outside the gene matches: 6. CDR1 is MGHRA and CDR2 is YSYEKL in the germline V gene. The CDR3 contains 16 residues. In nucleotides, the CDR3 is TGCGCCAGCAGCCAAGAAGACAGGGGGCAGAACGAAAAACTGTTTTTT. Protein: CASSQEDRGQNEKLFF.

The chain recombines TRBV18 with TRBJ2-3; 8 bases match TRBD1. The CDR3 contains 15 residues. CDR1 KGHSH and CDR2 LQKENI come from the germline V gene. The V gene end was trimmed by 4 bases and the J gene end by 4 bases; junction bases not matched to a gene: 7. In DNA form, the CDR3 reads TGTGCCAGCTCACTATTTATGACAGGGGCAGATACGCAGTATTTT. Protein sequence: CASSLFMTGADTQYF.

J is TRBJ1-2 and V is TRBV9; 10 nucleotides agree with TRBD1. Germline-derived CDR1 and CDR2 are SGDLS and YYNGEE. This CDR3 region has 14 residues. Unmatched junction bases numbered 11, after V lost 7 bases and J lost 8 bases. The CDR3 protein is CASGPGQGWGGYTF. The CDR3 coding sequence is TGTGCCAGCGGACCGGGACAGGGGTGGGGGGGCTACACCTTC.

The chain joins TRBV11-1 to TRBJ2-2; tentatively, D is TRBD2 (6 bases). This CDR3 has 14 amino acids. CDR1 SGHAT and CDR2 FQDESV come from the germline V gene (reference sequence). V was shortened by 0 bases and J by 6 bases, with 8 bases between the two germline ends. This CDR3 is CASSLARLAGELFF. CDR3 DNA: TGTGCCAGCAGCTTAGCCCGACTAGCCGGGGAGCTGTTTTTT.

This rearrangement joins TRBV4-2 to TRBJ1-1; tentative D call: TRBD1 (6 bases). Germline CDR1 reads LGHNA; CDR2 reads YNFKEQ. Trimming removed 1 base at V and 6 bases at J, with 9 bases between. The CDR3 totals 13 residues. DNA for the CDR3: TGTGCCAGCAGCCAAGCCGGACAGCCTGAAGCTTTCTTT. Translating it yields CASSQAGQPEAFF.

To note about this clone: No conserved phenylalanine or tryptophan is present at the end of the CDR3, so a read error is the likely explanation. Because the CDR3's place on the DNA is in doubt, the DNA is left out and the CDR3 is given as listed by TCRdb. This rearrangement joins TRBV7-8 to TRBJ2-7; the D call in the table, TRBD2, was not verified against the DNA. Germline CDR1 reads SGHVS; CDR2 reads FQNEAQ. The CDR3 spans 13 amino acids, including both terminal residues. The CDR3 is CASSLGAGGSWLI.

This chain uses TRBV28 with TRBJ1-2; a possible D gene is TRBD1 (6 bases). Germline V gene data show CDR1 as MDHEN and CDR2 as SYDVKM. The CDR3 covers 14 residues. V lost 3 bases to trimming and J lost 7 bases, with 15 bases between them. The CDR3 region has the DNA TGTGCCAGCAGTTTTGGACAGTCCCGCTTTGGCTACACCTTC. Translated: CASSFGQSRFGYTF.